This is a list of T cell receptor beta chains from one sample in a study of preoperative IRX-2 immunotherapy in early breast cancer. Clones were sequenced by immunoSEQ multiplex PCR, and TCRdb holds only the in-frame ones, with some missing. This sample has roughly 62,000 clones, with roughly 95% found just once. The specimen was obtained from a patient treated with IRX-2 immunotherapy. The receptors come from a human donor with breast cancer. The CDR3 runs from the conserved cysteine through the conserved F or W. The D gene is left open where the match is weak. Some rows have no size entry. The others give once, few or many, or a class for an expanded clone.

TGTGCCAGCAGTTTGGATCAAGGGTTCCGAAAAAATACGCAGTATTTT CASSLDQGFRKNTQYF TRBJ2-3 - - TRBV28
TGTGCCAGCAGTCCCTCGGGGACGAGGGTGCAGTACTTC CASSPSGTRVQYF TRBJ2-7 - - TRBV2
TGTGCCAGTACCACGATCAGGGGGCGGGGGAGCACTGAAGCTTTCTTT CASTTIRGRGSTEAFF TRBJ1-1 - TRBD1 TRBV19
TGTGCCTGGAGTTGGTTGGCGGGCGACGGCTACACCTTC CAWSWLAGDGYTF TRBJ1-2 - - TRBV30
TGTGCCAGCACCCCCGGGACCCCTCCCTACAATGAGCAGTTCTTC CASTPGTPPYNEQFF TRBJ2-1 - - TRBV7-3
TGTGCCAGCAGCTTTGTATCCGGGGAGCTGTTTTTT CASSFVSGELFF TRBJ2-2 - - TRBV13
TGTGCCAGCAGTCCCATAGCCAACGTCCTGACTTTC CASSPIANVLTF TRBJ2-6 - - TRBV28
TGTGCCAGCAGCCAAGAAGTACACACCGGGGAGCTGTTTTTT CASSQEVHTGELFF TRBJ2-2 - - TRBV4-2
TGTGCCAGCTCACCACGGAACCAAGAGACCCAGTACTTC CASSPRNQETQYF TRBJ2-5 - - TRBV18
TGTGCCAGCAGTTACTTGGGTCTCGGGGACACTGAAGCTTTCTTT CASSYLGLGDTEAFF TRBJ1-1 - - TRBV6-6
TGTGCCAGCAGCTTGGACACCTGGGAGCAAAAACTGTTTTTT CASSLDTWEQKLFF TRBJ1-4 few - TRBV7-9
TGTGCCAGCAGCTTTGCGGTCAGGGGGCACGAGCAGTACTTC CASSFAVRGHEQYF TRBJ2-7 - TRBD1 TRBV5-7
TGTGCCAGCAGCTTCCCGAGGGCCAGGCCAAACGAGGAGTACTTC CASSFPRARPNEEYF TRBJ2-7 - - TRBV21-1
TGTGCCAGCAGCCCTGAAACTTTCGGGGAGACCCAGTACTTC CASSPETFGETQYF TRBJ2-5 - - TRBV7-2
TGTGCCAGCAGCTTCCTCATTCAGGGCGAAGCTTTCTTT CASSFLIQGEAFF TRBJ1-1 - - TRBV11-2
TGTGCCAGCAGTGTGGGGCGGGGGCTGTGGGGCACTGAAGCTTTCTTT CASSVGRGLWGTEAFF TRBJ1-1 - - TRBV6-1
TGTGCCAGCAGCTTAGGAGGGTTAGGCTCTGGGGCCAACGTCCTGACTTTC CASSLGGLGSGANVLTF TRBJ2-6 - - TRBV11-3
TGTGCCAGCAGTCTAGCGGGGGAGACCCAGTACTTC CASSLAGETQYF TRBJ2-5 - TRBD2 TRBV7-9
TGTGCCAGCTCACCCTCAGGTTCCGAGCAGTACTTC CASSPSGSEQYF TRBJ2-7 few - TRBV18
TGTGCCAGCAGCTTAGGTCCAGGGGGCTCTGGGGCCAACGTCCTGACTTTC CASSLGPGGSGANVLTF TRBJ2-6 - TRBD1 TRBV7-6
TGTGCCTGGAGTGTTGGGACAGGGGTTGATGAAGCTTTCTTT CAWSVGTGVDEAFF TRBJ1-1 - TRBD1 TRBV30
TGTGCCAGCAGCTTTAGCGGACTCACAGATACGCAGTATTTT CASSFSGLTDTQYF TRBJ2-3 - - TRBV7-2
TGTGCCAGCAGTTTGGTCACAGGGGTTATTGGCTACACCTTC CASSLVTGVIGYTF TRBJ1-2 - TRBD1 TRBV28
TGTGCCAGCAGTGAATTTCGGGGCAGGAGAGAGACCCAGTACTTC CASSEFRGRRETQYF TRBJ2-5 - - TRBV25-1
TGTGCCAGCAGCCCTCTTTCAGGGGGCGGGTATGGCTACACCTTC CASSPLSGGGYGYTF TRBJ1-2 - TRBD1 TRBV7-2
TGTGCCAGCAGTCTCCATTTAGACGTCGAAGAGACCCAGTACTTC CASSLHLDVEETQYF TRBJ2-5 - - TRBV28
TGTGCCAGCTCACCAAGCTCTGTCACAGTAAGCGAGCAGTACTTC CASSPSSVTVSEQYF TRBJ2-7 - - TRBV18
TGTGCCAGCATGGGACCGCTTCTAAACACTGAAGCTTTCTTT CASMGPLLNTEAFF TRBJ1-1 - - TRBV2
TGTGCCAGCAGTTTATATGGGAGGAATCAGCCCCAGCATTTT CASSLYGRNQPQHF TRBJ1-5 - - TRBV28
TGCAGCGTAGAGACCCTAACCCCCTACGAGCAGTACTTC CSVETLTPYEQYF TRBJ2-7 - - TRBV29-1
TGTGCCAGCAGCAAGGACAGGTGGGATCAGCCCCAGCATTTT CASSKDRWDQPQHF TRBJ1-5 - TRBD1 TRBV7-9
TGTGCCAGCAGTTACTCAGTAGATCAGCCCCAGCATTTT CASSYSVDQPQHF TRBJ1-5 - - TRBV6-5
TGTGCCAGCAGCCCGACGGTGGGGGGCTTAGAGACCCAGTACTTC CASSPTVGGLETQYF TRBJ2-5 - - TRBV11-2
TGTGCCAGCAGTTACGGGTTCAGACAGGGTTACAATGAGCAGTTCTTC CASSYGFRQGYNEQFF TRBJ2-1 - TRBD1 TRBV6-5
TGTGCCAGCAGCGTCGAGCCCCAGCATTTT CASSVEPQHF TRBJ1-5 - - TRBV9
TGTGCCAGCAGCCAAGGGTCGGGGGGGCACAATGAGCAGTTCTTC CASSQGSGGHNEQFF TRBJ2-1 - TRBD2 TRBV4-2
TGTGCCACCAGCAGAGATGACGGCGCCCAAGAGACCCAGTACTTC CATSRDDGAQETQYF TRBJ2-5 - - TRBV15